Following are 30 T cell receptor beta chains from one sample sequenced in a study of cytomegalovirus exposure and HLA in healthy donors. Primers: 60 Vbeta forward and 13 Jbeta reverse. Using immunoSEQ multiplex PCR, the repertoire was profiled, and TCRdb retains in-frame clones only, with some absent. In the table there are roughly 130,000 clones, about 80% of which are singletons. Sequences were obtained from PBMCs. These receptors all stem from a man aged 18 to 29 in good health and CMV-seronegative.

DNA for the CDR3: TGTGCCAGCAGTTACGGGCAGGGGGGATTCGAGCAGTACGTC. Translated, it gives CASSYGQGGFEQYV. The chain combines TRBV6-6 with TRBJ2-7, with D perhaps TRBD1 (7 bases). Germline V CDR1 and CDR2: MNHNY, SVGAGI (reference sequence). The ends were cut back, 2 bases at V and 6 bases at J, with 14 bases in the middle. The CDR3 totals 14 residues.

The V call is TRBV2, the J call TRBJ1-5, with D possibly TRBD1 on 5 matching bases. The CDR3 is 14 residues long. V was cut by 7 bases and J by 2 bases, with 12 bases left in between. Germline V gene sequence: CDR1 SNHLY, CDR2 FYNNEI. CDR3 in DNA: TGTGCCAGCAAACGCAGGGAGGGCAATCAGCCCCAGCATTTT. Translating gives CASKRREGNQPQHF.

This sequence joins TRBV9 and TRBJ2-5; a possible D gene is TRBD1 (5 bases). The assigned J gene may be wrong: the sequence end matches TRBJ2-7 better. In germline, CDR1 is SGDLS, CDR2 YYNGEE. The CDR3 extends over 15 amino acids. DNA of the CDR3: TGTGCCAGCAGCGTAGATGCAGGGCCCTCCTACGAGCAGTACTTC. Translating it yields CASSVDAGPSYEQYF.

This clone was detected only a few times. The chain links TRBV7-3 to TRBJ2-2; D is unclear. Germline values: CDR1 SGHTA, CDR2 FQGTGA. Trimming cost V 2 bases and J 5 bases, with 12 bases left between them. The CDR3 is 15 residues long. CDR3 protein: CASSLAQDGTGELFF. The CDR3 bases are TGTGCCAGCAGCTTAGCGCAGGATGGGACCGGGGAGCTGTTTTTT.

The V call is TRBV6-5, the J call TRBJ2-4; D gene uncertain. Germline V CDR1 and CDR2: MNHEY, SVGAGI. The CDR3 totals 13 residues. V was clipped by 3 bases and J by 5 bases, with 8 bases between them. The CDR3 DNA is TGTGCCAGCAGTTATAGCTTCCAAAACATTCAGTACTTC. It encodes CASSYSFQNIQYF.

The V gene is TRBV5-1, the J gene TRBJ2-5, with D possibly being TRBD1 (7 bases). The CDR3 covers 18 residues. Trimming removed 1 base at V and 5 bases at J, with 24 bases between. Germline V lookup: CDR1 SGHRS, CDR2 YFSETQ. The CDR3 loop reads CASSLYLGRAGGRETQYF. CDR3 nucleotide sequence: TGCGCCAGCAGCTTGTACTTGGGCCGGGCAGGGGGGCGTGAGACCCAGTACTTC.

CDR3 protein: CASSEGTFEDEQYF. CDR3 nucleotide sequence: TGTGCCAGCAGTGAAGGGACATTTGAGGACGAGCAGTACTTC. The gene calls are TRBV6-1 and TRBJ2-7, with TRBD1 as a possible D gene (5 bases). The CDR3 runs 14 residues. V was pared by 1 base and J by 5 bases, with 12 bases between. Germline assignment: CDR1 MNHNS and CDR2 SASEGT.

The chain has TRBV28 and TRBJ2-7, with a possible D match to TRBD1 (6 bases). Trimming left V 6 bases short and J 6 bases short, with 21 bases between. Looked up from germline, CDR1 is MDHEN and CDR2 is SYDVKM. This CDR3 has 15 amino acids. CDR3 nucleotides: TGTGCCAGCAGCCCCCCCACAGGGTTTGTCTCCGAGCAGTACTTC. Protein: CASSPPTGFVSEQYF.

The rearrangement joins TRBV15 to TRBJ2-1, with 7 positions matching TRBD1. The germline V gene has CDR1 LNHNV and CDR2 YYDKDF (reference sequence). CDR3 length: 17 residues. V trimming: 0 bases; J trimming: 0 bases; junction bases outside the gene matches: 5. Here the CDR3 DNA reads TGTGCCACCAGCAGAGACGCGACAGGGCGCTCCTACAATGAGCAGTTCTTC. Translated, it gives CATSRDATGRSYNEQFF.

V usage is TRBV30 and J usage is TRBJ2-7; TRBD1 agrees at 8 bases. There are 13 residues in the CDR3. CDR1 is GTSNPN and CDR2 is SVGIG in the germline V gene (reference sequence). With 5 bases clipped from V and 3 bases from J, the junction kept 6 bases outside the gene matches. As DNA, the CDR3 is TGTGCCTGGGGCCCCGGGACAGGCTACGAGCAGTACGTC. It yields the protein CAWGPGTGYEQYV.

The chain recombines TRBV5-4 with TRBJ1-6, with TRBD1 matching 11 bases. The V and J ends lost 0 bases and 9 bases, in that order; junction bases with no gene match: 2. CDR1 SGHNT and CDR2 YYREEE come from the germline V gene (reference sequence). The CDR3 totals 15 residues. Here the CDR3 DNA reads TGTGCCAGCAGCTTGGAGGGACAGGGGGTTTCACCCCTCCACTTT. Amino acid sequence: CASSLEGQGVSPLHF.

The chain uses TRBV9 and TRBJ1-2; D gene uncertain. Looked up from germline, CDR1 is SGDLS and CDR2 is YYNGEE. This CDR3 region has 16 residues. Trimming took off 0 bases at V and 4 bases at J, with 16 bases between the two ends. The CDR3 region has the DNA TGTGCCAGCAGCGTAGGAGGCCTCGGGGTCCTCTATGGCTACACCTTC. Translating gives CASSVGGLGVLYGYTF.

This chain uses TRBV6-1 with TRBJ2-3; 10 nucleotides match TRBD2. The junction had 1 base not matched to a gene; V was cut back by 1 base and J by 3 bases. Germline assignment: CDR1 MNHNS and CDR2 SASEGT. The CDR3 spans 15 residues. CDR3 sequence: CASSEVAGGTDTQYF. As DNA, the CDR3 is TGTGCCAGCAGTGAAGTAGCGGGAGGTACAGATACGCAGTATTTT.

In regard to this clone: Additional DNA sequences in this sample encode the identical CDR3. This chain uses TRBV5-1 with TRBJ2-5, with D tentatively TRBD2 (6 bases). The CDR3 covers 15 residues. Looked up from germline, CDR1 is SGHRS and CDR2 is YFSETQ. Trimming cost V 0 bases and J 1 base, with 10 bases left between them. Here the CDR3 DNA reads TGCGCCAGCAGCTTGGTTCCCGGGGGCCAAGAGACCCAGTACTTC. Translation: CASSLVPGGQETQYF. Supplemented by reference TRBV5-1 and TRBJ2-5, the full variable domain reads KAGVTQTPRYLIKTRGQQVTLSCSPISGHRSVSWYQQTPGQGLQFLFEYFSETQRNKGNFPGRFSGRQFSNSRSEMNVSTLELGDSALYLCASSLVPGGQETQYFGPGTRLLVL.

J is TRBJ2-3 and V is TRBV6-5, with D perhaps matching TRBD1 (5 bases). CDR3 length: 14 residues. The germline V gene has CDR1 MNHEY and CDR2 SVGAGI. Between the trimmed V and J ends, which lost 10 bases and 3 bases, there was a span of 17 bases. The CDR3 sequence: CATQDHGLTDTQYF. The CDR3 DNA reads as TGTGCCACACAGGATCACGGCCTGACAGATACGCAGTATTTT.

V is TRBV18 and J is TRBJ2-7, with D unresolved. Looked up from germline, CDR1 is KGHSH and CDR2 is LQKENI. This CDR3 region has 11 residues. V shed 4 bases and J shed 3 bases, with 4 bases lying between them. The CDR3 loop reads CASSRDYEQYF. Written as DNA, the CDR3 is TGTGCCAGCTCACGCGACTACGAGCAGTACTTC.

The chain employs TRBV6-5 and TRBJ1-2; 10 nucleotides agree with TRBD1. CDR3 length equals 14 residues. Trimming at V came to 6 bases and at J to 7 bases, leaving 8 bases not matched to a gene. CDR1 is MNHEY and CDR2 is SVGAGI in the germline V gene. CDR3 DNA: TGTGCCAGCAGCTTAGACAGGGGGCGCGGTGGCTACACCTTC. Encoded protein: CASSLDRGRGGYTF.

The V call is TRBV15, the J call TRBJ2-7, with unresolved D. CDR1 and CDR2 from the germline V gene are LNHNV and YYDKDF (reference sequence). The length of the CDR3 is 12 residues. With 5 bases removed from V and 1 base from J, the gap between germline ends came to 6 bases. This CDR3 is CATSFGSYEQYF. For the CDR3, the DNA is TGTGCCACCAGCTTCGGGTCCTACGAGCAGTACTTC.

The V and J genes are TRBV4-1 and TRBJ2-1; 11 nucleotides agree with TRBD2. Germline loops: CDR1 MGHRA, CDR2 YSYEKL. J was trimmed by 13 bases and V by 1 base; bases with no gene match: 6. CDR3 length equals 14 residues. The CDR3 spells CASSQGLAGPEQFF. CDR3 in DNA: TGCGCCAGCAGCCAAGGACTAGCGGGGCCGGAACAGTTCTTC.

The rearrangement joins TRBV2 to TRBJ1-5, with 11 nucleotides matching TRBD1. Germline V gene sequence: CDR1 SNHLY, CDR2 FYNNEI. The junction had 6 bases not matched to a gene; V was cut back by 8 bases and J by 6 bases. This CDR3 comprises 14 residues. CDR3 amino acids: CASCRDRGVQPQHF. CDR3 DNA sequence: TGTGCCAGCTGCCGGGACAGGGGGGTTCAGCCCCAGCATTTT. Filled out from reference TRBV2 and TRBJ1-5, the complete variable domain reads EPEVTQTPSHQVTQMGQEVILRCVPISNHLYFYWYRQILGQKVEFLVSFYNNEISEKSEIFDDQFSVERPDGSNFTLKIRSTKLEDSAMYFCASCRDRGVQPQHFGDGTRLSIL.

The rearrangement links TRBV7-9 to TRBJ2-6; 11 bases agree with TRBD2. The CDR3 runs to 16 residues. From germline, CDR1 is SEHNR and CDR2 FQNEAQ (reference sequence). The V segment lost 8 bases and the J segment 2 bases; nucleotides outside the gene matches: 5. The CDR3 nucleotides are TGTGCCAGCTCATTAGCGGGAGGGCCTGGGGCCAACGTCCTGACTTTC. It specifies CASSLAGGPGANVLTF.

V usage is TRBV25-1 and J usage is TRBJ2-3, with no clear D. V dropped 3 bases and J dropped 0 bases, with 13 bases sitting between them. Germline lookup yields CDR1 MGHDK and CDR2 SYGVNS. The CDR3 covers 16 residues. CDR3 bases: TGTGCCAGCAGTGACCACGGAGCTCCCAGCACAGATACGCAGTATTTT. It encodes CASSDHGAPSTDTQYF.

This clone was observed a single time. The chain has TRBV5-1 and TRBJ2-3, with unresolved D. CDR1 is SGHRS and CDR2 is YFSETQ in the germline V gene. The CDR3 consists of 15 residues. Trimming cost V 0 bases and J 1 base, with 9 bases left between them. The CDR3 DNA sequence: TGCGCCAGCAGCTTGGATCTACCGCGCACAGATACGCAGTATTTT. Residues: CASSLDLPRTDTQYF. The entire variable domain, with the rest obtained from reference TRBV5-1 and TRBJ2-3, is as follows: KAGVTQTPRYLIKTRGQQVTLSCSPISGHRSVSWYQQTPGQGLQFLFEYFSETQRNKGNFPGRFSGRQFSNSRSEMNVSTLELGDSALYLCASSLDLPRTDTQYFGPGTRLTVL.

Only one count was recorded for this clone. This rearrangement joins TRBV18 to TRBJ2-5, with unresolved D. Trimming shortened V by 0 bases and J by 2 bases, and 10 bases separated the two germline ends. Looked up from germline, CDR1 is KGHSH and CDR2 is LQKENI. This CDR3 contains 15 residues. The CDR3 loop is CASSPPSVPQETQYF. CDR3 in DNA: TGTGCCAGCTCACCACCGTCGGTACCACAAGAGACCCAGTACTTC. The full variable domain, with the rest looked up from reference TRBV18 and TRBJ2-5, is NAGVMQNPRHLVRRRGQEARLRCSPMKGHSHVYWYRQLPEEGLKFMVYLQKENIIDESGMPKERFSAEFPKEGPSILRIQQVVRGDSAAYFCASSPPSVPQETQYFGPGTRLLVL.

The V call is TRBV5-5, the J call TRBJ1-2; TRBD1 might be the D (5 bases). CDR1 and CDR2 from the germline V gene are SGHKS and YYEKEE (reference sequence). Trimming cost V 0 bases and J 5 bases, with 8 bases left between them. The CDR3 length is 13 residues. The CDR3 DNA reads as TGTGCCAGCAGCTTGGCTGGGGGGTATGGCTACACCTTC. It specifies CASSLAGGYGYTF. The full variable domain, in which reference TRBV5-5 and TRBJ1-2 provide the parts outside the CDR3, is DAGVTQSPTHLIKTRGQQVTLRCSPISGHKSVSWYQQVLGQGPQFIFQYYEKEERGRGNFPDRFSARQFPNYSSELNVNALLLGDSALYLCASSLAGGYGYTFGSGTRLTVV.

V gene TRBV6-5 combines with J gene TRBJ2-5, with 10 bases lining up with TRBD1. The DNA matches TRBJ2-7 better at its end, which makes the J call doubtful. This CDR3 has 16 residues. The germline V gene has CDR1 MNHEY and CDR2 SVGAGI. CDR3 sequence: CASSYSGTGASYEQYF. For the CDR3, the DNA is TGTGCCAGCAGTTACTCCGGGACAGGGGCATCCTACGAGCAGTACTTC.

The V call is TRBV11-2, the J call TRBJ2-5, with a possible D match to TRBD2 (6 bases). The CDR3 length is 18 residues. Germline CDR1 SGHAT, CDR2 FQNNGV. V was shortened by 1 base and J by 1 base, with 19 bases between the two germline ends. DNA of the CDR3: TGTGCCAGCAGCTTAGGGCTGGGGATGGGGGGTTCCCAAGAGACCCAGTACTTC. Its protein product is CASSLGLGMGGSQETQYF.

The chain has TRBV29-1 and TRBJ1-2; unclear D gene. This CDR3 is built from 13 residues. Between the trimmed V and J ends, which lost 0 bases and 6 bases, there was a span of 11 bases. The germline CDR1 and CDR2 sequences are SQVTM and ANQGSEA. In nucleotides, the CDR3 is TGCAGCGTTGAAGATGGAGACCGGAATGGCTACACCTTC. It is translated as CSVEDGDRNGYTF.

The J gene is TRBJ2-7, the V gene TRBV10-3, with TRBD2 matching over 11 bases. Germline CDR1 ENHRY, CDR2 SYGVKD. The J segment lost 3 bases and the V segment lost 0 bases, leaving 1 base of the junction unmatched. The CDR3 extends over 15 amino acids. DNA for the CDR3: TGTGCCATCAGTGAGTCGACTAGCGGGAACTACGAGCAGTACTTC. It is translated as CAISESTSGNYEQYF.

The chain recombines TRBV5-4 with TRBJ2-7, with 7 bases fitting TRBD1. Germline CDR1 and CDR2: SGHNT and YYREEE (reference sequence). J was trimmed by 4 bases and V by 5 bases; bases with no gene match: 6. The CDR3 contains 13 residues. In DNA form, the CDR3 reads TGTGCCAGCAGTTCCGGGACAGATTACGAGCAGTACTTC. It codes for CASSSGTDYEQYF.